A single sample gave rise to the 7 T cell receptor beta chains below, sequenced in a study of blood T cells in healthy people across ages. A second PCR of 7 to 11 cycles used a sample-barcoded 5' primer and a J-beta primer mix. One entry per CDR3 protein results from TCRdb running MiXCR on the 5' RACE reads. Among about 730,000 distinct CDR3 sequences listed, more than 40% were seen once. Specimen: blood. Receptor source: a woman aged 60-75 years in good health.

This clonotype was observed a few times. The chain links TRBV15 to TRBJ1-2; D perhaps matches TRBD1 (5 bases). CDR1 is LNHNV and CDR2 is YYDKDF in the germline V gene (reference sequence). Trimming pared 0 bases from V and 6 bases from J, leaving 17 bases between. The CDR3 loop spans 16 amino acids. As DNA, the CDR3 is TGTGCCACCAGCAGAGAGAGCGGGGGTGAAAGGAATGGCTACACCTTC. Its protein is CATSRESGGERNGYTF. The variable domain in full, with the rest retrieved from reference TRBV15 and TRBJ1-2, is DAMVIQNPRYQVTQFGKPVTLSCSQTLNHNVMYWYQQKSSQAPKLLFHYYDKDFNNEADTPDNFQSRRPNTSFCFLDIRSPGLGDTAMYLCATSRESGGERNGYTFGSGTRLTVV.

The chain couples TRBV20-1 to TRBJ2-5, with TRBD2 matching over 13 bases. CDR3 length: 16 amino acids. V was pared by 2 bases and J by 5 bases, with 8 bases of the junction left unmatched. The germline V gene encodes CDR1 DFQATT and CDR2 SNEGSKA (reference sequence). CDR3 sequence reads: CSARRRTSGSRETQYF. The CDR3 coding sequence is TGCAGTGCTAGACGAAGGACTAGCGGGAGTCGTGAGACCCAGTACTTC.

The chain couples TRBV15 to TRBJ2-6; D not certain. The V end was cut by 0 bases, the J end by 3 bases, with 6 bases between. CDR1 LNHNV and CDR2 YYDKDF come from the germline V gene (reference sequence). The CDR3 is 15 amino acids. This chain's CDR3 is CATSRDRVGANVLTF. The CDR3 nucleotides read TGTGCCACCAGCAGAGATAGGGTTGGGGCCAACGTCCTGACTTTC.

V gene TRBV12-3 or TRBV12-4 combines with J gene TRBJ1-5, with 7 nucleotides matching TRBD1. The CDR3 contains 14 residues. J gave up 5 bases and V 6 bases, and 7 bases lay outside the gene matches. Written as DNA, the CDR3 is TGTGCCAGCAGGGGGGACAGCTCTTATCAGCCCCAGCATTTT. Amino acid sequence: CASRGDSSYQPQHF.

The chain links TRBV12-3 or TRBV12-4 to TRBJ1-2; possible D gene TRBD1, 5 bases. Between the trimmed V and J ends, which lost 6 bases and 6 bases, there was a span of 29 bases. The CDR3 has 18 amino acids. CDR3 DNA: TGTGCCAGCAGCGCCCCCCCCTTTACGGGCAGGGAGAGAAATGGCTACACCTTC. Translation: CASSAPPFTGRERNGYTF.

This clonotype was counted once. This may arise from a read error, as a much more abundant clone is one base away. The gene calls are TRBV12-3 or TRBV12-4 and TRBJ2-7; no firm D call. Trimming shortened V by 7 bases and J by 2 bases, and 15 bases separated the two germline ends. The CDR3 contains 14 residues. This chain's CDR3 is CASNLRPSPYEQYF. The DNA of the CDR3 is TGTGCCAGCAATCTCAGACCGAGTCCCTACGAGCAGTACTTC.

This clonotype came up a few times. This chain links TRBV24-1 with TRBJ2-7, with 8 positions matching TRBD1. The CDR3 extends over 15 amino acids. Germline V gives CDR1 KGHDR, CDR2 SFDVKD. The J segment lost 1 base and the V segment lost 1 base, leaving 2 bases of the junction unmatched. Written as DNA, the CDR3 is TGTGCCACCAGTGATTTCCGGGACAGGTCCTACGAGCAGTACTTC. Encoded protein: CATSDFRDRSYEQYF.